The TCR beta chain described here comes from a study of blood T cell repertoires in COVID-19. This clone has just a few counts. Assay: immunoSEQ multiplex PCR; the TCRdb copy retains only in-frame clones and omits some. The sample lists over 200,000 clones, 89% seen once, with 3.5% to 4% in the top ten. The clonotype comes from a woman aged 25 to 39 with acute COVID-19. Sequenced sample: PBMCs or T cells enriched from blood (not recorded which).

For the CDR3, the DNA is TGCGCCAGCAGCCAAGATACCAGGGGCTATGGCTACACCTTC. Translated, it gives CASSQDTRGYGYTF. The chain is built from TRBV4-3 and TRBJ1-2; tentatively, D is TRBD1 (6 bases). Trimming took 0 bases from V and 4 from J, leaving 9 bases between them. This CDR3 region has 14 residues. From germline, CDR1 is LGHNA and CDR2 YSLEER.